A single sample is the source of the 10 T cell receptor beta chains below, sequenced in a study of cytomegalovirus exposure and HLA in healthy donors. Primers: 60 Vbeta forward and 13 Jbeta reverse. The repertoire was sequenced with immunoSEQ multiplex PCR; TCRdb's copy has only in-frame clones and lacks some. This sample has 50,000 to 65,000 clones, with 73% found just once. Sequencing input: PBMCs. The receptors shown here come from a man between 18 and 35 years old in good health and CMV-seronegative.

The gene calls are TRBV7-2 and TRBJ1-3; possible D gene TRBD1, 6 bases. The CDR3 is made up of 16 amino acids. V lost 7 bases, J lost 4 bases, and 20 bases lay in between. Germline V CDR1 and CDR2: SGHTA, FQGNSA. CDR3 in amino acids: CASTLISGTSGNTIYF. In nucleotides, the CDR3 is TGTGCCAGCACCCTTATATCCGGGACATCGGGAAACACCATATATTTT.

This clone was recorded only once. CDR3 residues: CASSLTSMNTEAFF. The CDR3 nucleotides are TGTGCCAGCAGTTTAACAAGTATGAACACTGAAGCTTTCTTT. The rearrangement uses TRBV28 and TRBJ1-1, with unresolved D. Trimming pared 2 bases from V and 0 bases from J, leaving 7 bases between. Germline lookup yields CDR1 MDHEN and CDR2 SYDVKM. This CDR3 contains 14 residues.

This chain joins TRBV4-3 and TRBJ2-7, with D perhaps matching TRBD1 (7 bases). Germline-derived CDR1 and CDR2 are LGHNA and YSLEER. The V end was cut by 0 bases, the J end by 2 bases, with 11 bases between. This CDR3 contains 15 residues. The CDR3 bases are TGCGCCAGCAGCCAAGAGGCCAGGGGGGCCTACGAGCAGTACTTC. Encoded protein: CASSQEARGAYEQYF.

The gene calls are TRBV7-6 and TRBJ2-3; D is unresolved. CDR1 is SGHVS and CDR2 is FNYEAQ in the germline V gene. This CDR3 is built from 14 residues. Deletions cut 2 bases from V and 0 bases from J, with 6 bases between. CDR3 DNA sequence: TGTGCCAGCAGCTTAACAGCTAGCACAGATACGCAGTATTTT. Its translation is CASSLTASTDTQYF.

The genes are TRBV5-4 and TRBJ2-7, with D perhaps TRBD2 (6 bases). Per germline, CDR1 SGHNT and CDR2 YYREEE (reference sequence). This CDR3 has 15 residues. Trimming took 4 bases from V and 0 from J, leaving 14 bases between them. In nucleotides, the CDR3 is TGTGCCAGCAGCCATAGCGGTCTTAGCTCCTACGAGCAGTACTTC. Its protein is CASSHSGLSSYEQYF.

The chain recombines TRBV20-1 with TRBJ1-3; D not resolved. Germline CDR1 is DFQATT and CDR2 is SNEGSKA (reference sequence). This CDR3 comprises 11 residues. With 6 bases removed from V and 4 bases from J, the gap between germline ends came to 7 bases. CDR3 region: CSAQTGNTIYF. The CDR3 coding sequence is TGCAGTGCCCAGACAGGAAACACCATATATTTT.

The chain links TRBV15 to TRBJ1-2, with TRBD1 matching over 9 bases. The CDR3 has 14 residues. CDR1 LNHNV and CDR2 YYDKDF come from the germline V gene (reference sequence). The ends lost 7 bases at V and 3 bases at J; junction bases unmatched: 6. This CDR3 reads CATTLDRGHYGYTF. Here the CDR3 DNA reads TGTGCCACCACCCTGGACAGGGGCCACTATGGCTACACCTTC.

The chain has TRBV28 and TRBJ2-7; D possibly corresponds to TRBD2 (6 bases). This CDR3 has 13 amino acids. Germline values: CDR1 MDHEN, CDR2 SYDVKM. V was cut by 8 bases and J by 5 bases, with 16 bases left in between. The CDR3 coding sequence is TGTGCCAGCCTCCGATCTTGGGGGGACGAGCAGTACTTC. Translating it yields CASLRSWGDEQYF.

The chain employs TRBV7-9 and TRBJ2-7; tentatively, D is TRBD1 (6 bases). The germline V and J ends were trimmed by 4 bases and 1 base, with 14 bases remaining between them. Germline loops: CDR1 SEHNR, CDR2 FQNEAQ (reference sequence). CDR3 size: 15 residues. The CDR3 region has the DNA TGTGCCAGCAGCTGGACCGGTGGACAGTCCTACGAGCAGTACTTC. It encodes CASSWTGGQSYEQYF.

The rearrangement uses TRBV5-4 and TRBJ2-3; no clear D. Looked up from germline, CDR1 is SGHNT and CDR2 is YYREEE (reference sequence). V lost 4 bases, J lost 2 bases, and 2 bases lay in between. The CDR3 extends over 11 amino acids. In DNA, the CDR3 is TGTGCCAGCAGCCTCACAGATACGCAGTATTTT. It is translated as CASSLTDTQYF.